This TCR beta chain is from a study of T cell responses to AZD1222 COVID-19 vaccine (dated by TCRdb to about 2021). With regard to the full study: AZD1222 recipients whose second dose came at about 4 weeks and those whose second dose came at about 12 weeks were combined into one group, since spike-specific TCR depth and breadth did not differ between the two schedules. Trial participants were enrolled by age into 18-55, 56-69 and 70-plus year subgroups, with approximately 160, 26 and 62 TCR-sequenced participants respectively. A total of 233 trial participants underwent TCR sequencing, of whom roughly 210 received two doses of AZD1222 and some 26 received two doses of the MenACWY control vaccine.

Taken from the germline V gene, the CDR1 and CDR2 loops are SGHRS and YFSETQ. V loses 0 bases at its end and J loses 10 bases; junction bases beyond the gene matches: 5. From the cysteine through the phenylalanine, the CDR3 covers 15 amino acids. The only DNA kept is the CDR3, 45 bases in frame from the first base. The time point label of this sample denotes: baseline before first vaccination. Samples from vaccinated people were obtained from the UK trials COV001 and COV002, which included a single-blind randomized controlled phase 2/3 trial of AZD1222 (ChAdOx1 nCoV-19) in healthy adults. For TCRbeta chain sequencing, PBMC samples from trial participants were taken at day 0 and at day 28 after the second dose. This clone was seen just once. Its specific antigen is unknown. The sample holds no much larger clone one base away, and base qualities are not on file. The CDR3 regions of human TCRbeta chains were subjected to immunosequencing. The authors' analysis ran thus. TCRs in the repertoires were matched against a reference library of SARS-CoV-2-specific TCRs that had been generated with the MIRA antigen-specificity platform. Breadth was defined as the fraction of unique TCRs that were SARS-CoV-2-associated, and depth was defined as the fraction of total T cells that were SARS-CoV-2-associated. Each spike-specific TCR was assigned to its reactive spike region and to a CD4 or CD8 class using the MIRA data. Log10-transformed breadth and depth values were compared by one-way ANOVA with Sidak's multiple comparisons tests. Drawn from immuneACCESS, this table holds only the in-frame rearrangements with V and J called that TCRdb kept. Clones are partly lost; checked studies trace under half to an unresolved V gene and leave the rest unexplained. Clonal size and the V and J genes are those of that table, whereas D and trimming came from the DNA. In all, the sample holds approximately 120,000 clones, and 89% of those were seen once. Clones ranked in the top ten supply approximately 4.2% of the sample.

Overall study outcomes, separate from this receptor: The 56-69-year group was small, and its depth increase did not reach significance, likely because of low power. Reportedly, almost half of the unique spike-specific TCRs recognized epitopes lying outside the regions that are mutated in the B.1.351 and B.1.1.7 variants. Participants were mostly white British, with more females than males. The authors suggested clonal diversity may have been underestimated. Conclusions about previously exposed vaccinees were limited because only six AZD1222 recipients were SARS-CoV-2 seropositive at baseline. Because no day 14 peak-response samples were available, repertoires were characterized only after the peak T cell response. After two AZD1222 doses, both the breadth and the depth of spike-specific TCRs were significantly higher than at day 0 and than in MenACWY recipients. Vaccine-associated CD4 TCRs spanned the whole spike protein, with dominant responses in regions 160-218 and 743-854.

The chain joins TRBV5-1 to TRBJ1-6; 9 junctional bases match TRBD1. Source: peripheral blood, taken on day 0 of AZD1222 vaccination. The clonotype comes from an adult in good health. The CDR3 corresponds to CASSLVGQGESPLHF. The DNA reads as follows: TGCGCCAGCAGCTTGGTGGGACAGGGAGAATCACCCCTCCACTTT.